Below are 28 T cell receptor beta chains sequenced from a single sample in a study of cytomegalovirus exposure and HLA in healthy donors. Use of 60 Vbeta and 13 Jbeta primers characterized the PCR. Using immunoSEQ multiplex PCR, the repertoire was profiled, and TCRdb retains in-frame clones only, with some absent. This table holds around 200,000 clones, approximately 82% found once. Sample: PBMCs. These receptor sequences come from a girl aged 2 to 10 in good health and CMV-seropositive.

The chain combines TRBV7-6 with TRBJ2-1; 8 positions match TRBD1. V lost 5 bases and J lost 7; bases outside the gene matches: 7. The germline V gene has CDR1 SGHVS and CDR2 FNYEAQ. The CDR3 runs to 14 residues. DNA of the CDR3: TGTGCCAGCAGCGGATACCGGGACAGGAATGAGCAGTTCTTC. Translation gives CASSGYRDRNEQFF. The full variable domain, its missing parts supplied by reference TRBV7-6 and TRBJ2-1, is GAGVSQSPRYKVTKRGQDVALRCDPISGHVSLYWYRQALGQGPEFLTYFNYEAQQDKSGLPNDRFSAERPEGSISTLTIQRTEQRDSAMYRCASSGYRDRNEQFFGPGTRLTVL.

The chain has TRBV9 and TRBJ2-1; D is uncertain. The germline gives CDR1 SGDLS, CDR2 YYNGEE. V was shortened by 2 bases and J by 9 bases, with 12 bases between the two germline ends. The CDR3 consists of 13 residues. The CDR3, as DNA: TGTGCCAGCAGCGTCGATTCGGTAAGTGAGCAGTTCTTC. Its protein product is CASSVDSVSEQFF.

This sequence joins TRBV28 and TRBJ2-7; 11 nucleotides align to TRBD2. The V gene end was trimmed by 5 bases and the J gene end by 1 base; junction bases not matched to a gene: 4. Germline V gene lookup returns CDR1 MDHEN and CDR2 SYDVKM. The CDR3 contains 15 residues. CDR3 in amino acids: CASSRGLADSYEQYF. DNA for the CDR3: TGTGCCAGCAGTCGGGGACTAGCGGATTCCTACGAGCAGTACTTC.

This clone was detected a few times. The chain is built from TRBV5-6 and TRBJ1-1; D gene uncertain. This CDR3 spans 15 amino acids. V was cut by 2 bases and J by 4 bases, with 15 bases left in between. CDR1 is SGHDT, CDR2 YYEEEE, per germline. The CDR3 bases are TGTGCCAGCAGCTTAAATGGAGGGAAGATCACTGAAGCTTTCTTT. This encodes CASSLNGGKITEAFF. The full variable domain, in which reference TRBV5-6 and TRBJ1-1 provide the parts outside the CDR3, is DAGVTQSPTHLIKTRGQQVTLRCSPKSGHDTVSWYQQALGQGPQFIFQYYEEEERQRGNFPDRFSGHQFPNYSSELNVNALLLGDSALYLCASSLNGGKITEAFFGQGTRLTVV.

The CDR3 region has the DNA TGTGCCAGCAGCCCTCCCCGGGGAATTGGCACAGATACGCAGTATTTT. Translation gives CASSPPRGIGTDTQYF. This chain links TRBV6-6 with TRBJ2-3; perhaps TRBD2 as D (5 bases). The CDR3 is 16 residues long. Trimming removed 6 bases at V and 1 base at J, with 17 bases between. The germline CDR1 and CDR2 sequences are MNHNY and SVGAGI (reference sequence).

The rearrangement links TRBV5-1 to TRBJ2-5, with D unresolved. Per the germline V gene, CDR1 is SGHRS and CDR2 is YFSETQ. This CDR3 is built from 16 residues. V lost 4 bases to trimming and J lost 5 bases, with 21 bases between them. The CDR3 DNA reads TGCGCCAGCAGCCAATCAAATTCCCTTAGCAAGGAGACCCAGTACTTC. This gives the protein CASSQSNSLSKETQYF.

The gene calls are TRBV30 and TRBJ1-2; unclear D gene. The CDR3 contains 11 residues. Per germline, CDR1 GTSNPN and CDR2 SVGIG (reference sequence). The germline V and J ends were trimmed by 3 bases and 9 bases, with 11 bases remaining between them. The CDR3 bases are TGTGCCTGGAGAGCAGGAGGGCGCTACACCTTC. Translated, it gives CAWRAGGRYTF.

Comments on this clone: The sample holds other DNA sequences that translate to the same CDR3. V gene TRBV28 combines with J gene TRBJ1-2; no clear D. Germline V gene lookup returns CDR1 MDHEN and CDR2 SYDVKM. This CDR3 has 11 amino acids. V was trimmed by 6 bases and J by 2 bases, leaving 4 bases between them. The CDR3 region has the DNA TGTGCCAGCAGACAGAACTATGGCTACACCTTC. It encodes CASRQNYGYTF.

J is TRBJ2-2 and V is TRBV30, with 7 bases fitting TRBD2. The CDR3 length is 13 residues. Germline values: CDR1 GTSNPN, CDR2 SVGIG (reference sequence). J was trimmed by 7 bases and V by 5 bases; bases with no gene match: 7. CDR3 sequence: CAWAITSDGELFF. CDR3 in DNA: TGTGCCTGGGCCATAACTAGCGACGGGGAGCTGTTTTTT.

The chain carries TRBV19 and TRBJ2-4; possibly TRBD1 for D (5 bases). CDR3 size: 15 residues. V was cut by 3 bases and J by 3 bases, with 12 bases left in between. Germline V CDR1 and CDR2: LNHDA, SQIVND (reference sequence). The CDR3 sequence: CASSIRDSIKNIQYF. The CDR3 DNA reads TGTGCCAGTAGTATCAGGGATAGCATCAAAAACATTCAGTACTTC.

J is TRBJ2-3 and V is TRBV7-3; 9 bases are shared with TRBD1. Looked up from germline, CDR1 is SGHTA and CDR2 is FQGTGA. The CDR3 length is 17 residues. V dropped 3 bases and J dropped 6; count of bases not matched to a gene: 13. This CDR3 is CASSFNPTGTGLDTQYF. In DNA form, the CDR3 reads TGTGCCAGCAGCTTCAACCCGACCGGGACAGGGCTGGATACGCAGTATTTT.

The chain couples TRBV11-3 to TRBJ2-1; 7 bases align to TRBD2. The CDR3 is made up of 14 amino acids. V gave up 5 bases and J gave up 4 bases; unmatched junction bases: 5. From germline, CDR1 is SGHNT and CDR2 YENEEA. As DNA, the CDR3 is TGTGCCAGCAGCCAGCTAGCGGCGTACAATGAGCAGTTCTTC. Residues: CASSQLAAYNEQFF.

The genes are TRBV28 and TRBJ1-2, with TRBD1 as a possible D gene (5 bases). CDR1 is MDHEN, CDR2 SYDVKM, per germline. The CDR3 spans 14 residues. Trimming took off 2 bases at V and 4 bases at J, with 11 bases between the two ends. CDR3 region: CASSLVYRSYGYTF. In DNA, the CDR3 is TGTGCCAGCAGTTTAGTTTACAGGAGCTATGGCTACACCTTC.

The genes are TRBV6-5 and TRBJ2-2, with 7 bases identical to TRBD2. Trimming took 4 bases from V and 6 from J; bases not matched to a gene: 11. Germline-derived CDR1 and CDR2 are MNHEY and SVGAGI. This CDR3 spans 16 amino acids. Here the CDR3 reads CASSLPGASGAGELFF. CDR3 nucleotides: TGTGCCAGCAGTTTGCCCGGGGCGAGCGGGGCCGGGGAGCTGTTTTTT.

The chain has TRBV15 and TRBJ1-2, with 9 positions matching TRBD1. CDR1 is LNHNV and CDR2 is YYDKDF in the germline V gene (reference sequence). J gave up 5 bases and V 2 bases, and 15 bases lay outside the gene matches. The CDR3 is 18 residues long. For the CDR3, the DNA is TGTGCCACCAGCAGAAAGGGACAGGGTCGCGCGAGAAATTATGGCTACACCTTC. It specifies CATSRKGQGRARNYGYTF.

With respect to this clone: Because the CDR3 is missing its conserved closing phenylalanine or tryptophan, this is likely a read error. The V gene is TRBV9, the J gene TRBJ2-7; TRBD2 matches 8 bases. Germline V lookup: CDR1 SGDLS, CDR2 YYNGEE. The CDR3 runs 15 residues. The J segment lost 0 bases and the V segment lost 4 bases, leaving 6 bases of the junction unmatched. The CDR3 DNA is TGTGCCAGCAGCCTGGGACTAGACTACTCCTACGAGCAGTACCTC. Translated: CASSLGLDYSYEQYL.

The chain carries TRBV4-1 and TRBJ1-2, with TRBD1 as a possible D gene (6 bases). The germline V gene has CDR1 MGHRA and CDR2 YSYEKL. The V gene lost 1 base and the J gene lost 3 bases, with 21 bases spanning the gap. This CDR3 contains 18 residues. CDR3 sequence reads: CASSQGPLTGFGDYGYTF. DNA for the CDR3: TGCGCCAGCAGCCAAGGTCCGCTGACAGGATTTGGTGACTATGGCTACACCTTC.

This chain joins TRBV5-8 and TRBJ2-7; TRBD1 is a possible D gene (6 bases). The germline CDR1 and CDR2 sequences are SGHTS and YDEGEE. The CDR3 runs 15 residues. The V end lost 4 bases, the J end lost 4 bases, and 18 bases lay between the germline ends. This chain's CDR3 is CASSPLGQRSYEQYF. CDR3 nucleotide sequence: TGTGCCAGCAGCCCCCTTGGACAGCGGTCATACGAGCAGTACTTC.

The chain combines TRBV11-3 with TRBJ2-7; 10 nucleotides agree with TRBD1. Per germline, CDR1 SGHNT and CDR2 YENEEA. The CDR3 consists of 15 residues. The V and J ends lost 5 bases and 6 bases, in that order; junction bases with no gene match: 10. For the CDR3, the DNA is TGTGCCAGCAGCCCGGGGGGGACAGGGGCTTTCGAGCAGTACTTC. Protein sequence: CASSPGGTGAFEQYF.

The rearrangement joins TRBV11-2 to TRBJ2-1; TRBD2 matches 7 bases. The CDR3 extends over 15 amino acids. Germline V CDR1 and CDR2: SGHAT, FQNNGV. V shed 1 base and J 4 bases; nucleotides not matched to a gene: 4. The chain's CDR3 is CASSLVGGKYNEQFF. CDR3 sequence (DNA): TGTGCCAGCAGCTTAGTGGGGGGGAAATACAATGAGCAGTTCTTC. The full variable domain, in which reference TRBV11-2 and TRBJ2-1 provide the parts outside the CDR3, is EAGVAQSPRYKIIEKRQSVAFWCNPISGHATLYWYQQILGQGPKLLIQFQNNGVVDDSQLPKDRFSAERLKGVDSTLKIQPAKLEDSAVYLCASSLVGGKYNEQFFGPGTRLTVL.

The chain uses TRBV25-1 and TRBJ2-5, with D maybe TRBD2 (6 bases). V was clipped by 6 bases and J by 4 bases, with 9 bases between them. The CDR3 runs to 12 residues. Germline values: CDR1 MGHDK, CDR2 SYGVNS. The CDR3 here is CASRGLLETQYF. The DNA of the CDR3 is TGTGCCAGCAGGGGACTTCTAGAGACCCAGTACTTC.

The J gene is TRBJ2-7, the V gene TRBV10-3; 14 bases map to TRBD2. The J segment lost 3 bases and the V segment lost 10 bases, leaving 14 bases of the junction unmatched. CDR1 and CDR2 (germline): ENHRY, SYGVKD. This CDR3 region has 17 residues. DNA of the CDR3: TGTGCCACCTACCTCGGACTAGCGGGAGGCCCTAACTACGAGCAGTACTTC. It translates to CATYLGLAGGPNYEQYF.

The chain links TRBV10-3 to TRBJ1-6; TRBD1 agrees at 9 bases. The CDR3 is made up of 17 amino acids. Germline CDR1 and CDR2: ENHRY and SYGVKD. The ends lost 3 bases at V and 3 bases at J; junction bases unmatched: 6. In DNA, the CDR3 is TGTGCCATCAGTGACCCGATGGACAGGGGCTATAATTCACCCCTCCACTTT. Its translation is CAISDPMDRGYNSPLHF.

Worth noting for this clone: At the DNA level, this CDR3 is encoded by other sequences in the same sample as well. The V call is TRBV20-1, the J call TRBJ1-2; D gene unclear. The germline V gene has CDR1 DFQATT and CDR2 SNEGSKA (reference sequence). Trimming took off 6 bases at V and 0 bases at J, with 5 bases between the two ends. The CDR3 sequence is 11 residues long. CDR3 residues: CSARANYGYTF. CDR3 nucleotides: TGCAGTGCCCGCGCTAACTATGGCTACACCTTC.

This sequence joins TRBV27 and TRBJ2-7; 8 bases match TRBD2. CDR1 and CDR2 from the germline V gene are MNHEY and SMNVEV (reference sequence). There are 13 residues in the CDR3. Losses at the gene ends were 8 bases for V and 5 bases for J; bases not matched to a gene: 8. The chain's CDR3 is CASYAGGGHEQYF. CDR3 sequence (DNA): TGTGCCAGCTACGCGGGAGGTGGCCACGAGCAGTACTTC.

CDR3 region: CATSTRANYGYTF. CDR3 nucleotide sequence: TGTGCCACCAGCACGAGGGCTAACTATGGCTACACCTTC. This chain connects TRBV15 to TRBJ1-2; no clear D gene. With 4 bases removed from V and 0 bases from J, the gap between germline ends came to 6 bases. The CDR3 is 13 amino acids. Germline V gene lookup returns CDR1 LNHNV and CDR2 YYDKDF (reference sequence).

The chain joins TRBV10-3 to TRBJ1-2, with TRBD1 matching 10 bases. This CDR3 is 16 amino acids long. Looked up from germline, CDR1 is ENHRY and CDR2 is SYGVKD. With V trimmed by 5 bases and J by 3 bases, 9 bases remained unmatched. The CDR3 nucleotides are TGTGCCATCAGTCCCGGACAGGGGGATGCTTACTATGGCTACACCTTC. It specifies CAISPGQGDAYYGYTF.

This chain connects TRBV5-4 to TRBJ2-1; the D gene is possibly TRBD2 (5 bases). The CDR3 is 13 amino acids. Germline V gene lookup returns CDR1 SGHNT and CDR2 YYREEE (reference sequence). The V end lost 6 bases, the J end lost 7 bases, and 14 bases lay between the germline ends. CDR3 sequence (DNA): TGTGCCAGCATTGGGAGTCCGAGAAATGAGCAGTTCTTC. It translates to CASIGSPRNEQFF.